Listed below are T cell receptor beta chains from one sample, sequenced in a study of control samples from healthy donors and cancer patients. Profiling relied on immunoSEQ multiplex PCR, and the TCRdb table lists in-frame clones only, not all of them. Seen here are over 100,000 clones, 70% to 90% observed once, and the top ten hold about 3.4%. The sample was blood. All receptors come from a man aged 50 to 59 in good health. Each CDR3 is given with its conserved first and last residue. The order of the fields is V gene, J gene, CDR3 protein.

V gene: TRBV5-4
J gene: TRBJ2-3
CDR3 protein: CASSLGGVGNTDTQYF

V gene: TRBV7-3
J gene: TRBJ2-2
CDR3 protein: CASSLVSGGPNTGELFF

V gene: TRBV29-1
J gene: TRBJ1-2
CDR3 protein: CSVEERAGTGRLNNYGYTF

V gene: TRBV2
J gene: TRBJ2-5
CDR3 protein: CASSDGQGKETQYF

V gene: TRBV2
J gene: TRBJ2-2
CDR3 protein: CASSVGAGELFF

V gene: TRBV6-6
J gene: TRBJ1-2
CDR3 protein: CASSYLGGGYGYTF

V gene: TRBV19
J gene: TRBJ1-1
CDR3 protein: CASSIGGLTGTEAFF

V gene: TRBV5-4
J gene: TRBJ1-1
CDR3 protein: CASSPQTGTNTEAFF

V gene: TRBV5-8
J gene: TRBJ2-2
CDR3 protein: CASSLEGKFNTGELFF

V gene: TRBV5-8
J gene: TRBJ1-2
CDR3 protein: CASSMGTHGLTVGYTF

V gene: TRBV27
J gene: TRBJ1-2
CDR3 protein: CASSQEGNYGYTF

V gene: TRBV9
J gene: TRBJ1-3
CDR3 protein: CASSVGTNRGLHTIYF

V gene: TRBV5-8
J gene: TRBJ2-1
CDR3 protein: CASSLADRYNEQFF

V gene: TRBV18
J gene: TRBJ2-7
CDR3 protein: CASSPDRSYEQYF

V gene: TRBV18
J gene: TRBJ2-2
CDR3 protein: CASSPTKTGELFF

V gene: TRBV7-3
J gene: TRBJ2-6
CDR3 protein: CASSSGHGANVLTF

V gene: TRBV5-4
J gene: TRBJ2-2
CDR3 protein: CASSPDLNTGELFF

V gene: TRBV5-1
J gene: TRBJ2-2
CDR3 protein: CASSLGGLGTGELFF

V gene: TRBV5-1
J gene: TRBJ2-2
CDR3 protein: CASSSPFGQGFAGELFF

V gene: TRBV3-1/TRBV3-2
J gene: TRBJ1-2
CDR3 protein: CASSQVRTYGYTF

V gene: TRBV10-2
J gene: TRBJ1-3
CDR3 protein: CASSESRMHILVNTIYF

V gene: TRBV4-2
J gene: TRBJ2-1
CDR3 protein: CASSHPTSGGPSYNEQFF

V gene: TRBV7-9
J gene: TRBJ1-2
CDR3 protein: CASSLTRWDSGYTF

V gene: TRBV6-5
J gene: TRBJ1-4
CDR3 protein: CASSYPGGGNEKLFF

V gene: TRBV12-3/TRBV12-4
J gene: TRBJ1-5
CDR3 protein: CASSLDSNQPQHF

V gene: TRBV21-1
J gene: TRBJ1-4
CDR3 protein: CASSKAMRSDNEKLFF

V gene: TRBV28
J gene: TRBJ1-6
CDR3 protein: CASSFPGANSPLHF

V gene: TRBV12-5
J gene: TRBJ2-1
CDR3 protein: CASGPGTAHYNEQFF

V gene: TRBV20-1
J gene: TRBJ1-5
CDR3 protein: CSASLPPGPQHF

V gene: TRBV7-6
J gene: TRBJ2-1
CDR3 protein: CASSYGASGGIEQFF

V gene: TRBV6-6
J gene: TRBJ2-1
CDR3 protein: CASSYDSGGATEQFF

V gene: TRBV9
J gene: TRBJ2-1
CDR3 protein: CASSEGDGNEQFF